The TCR beta chain under discussion was sequenced for a study of cytomegalovirus exposure and HLA in healthy donors. The PCR employed 60 Vbeta primers together with 13 Jbeta primers. The assay was immunoSEQ multiplex PCR, and TCRdb's table has in-frame clones only and misses some. The data contain roughly 93,000 clones, around three quarters of them singletons. Study outcomes and limitations: CMV serostatus was the sole immune exposure data available. The classifier, whose performance was assessed in both the original and validation cohorts, reportedly diagnosed cytomegalovirus status with high specificity and sensitivity.

A note on this clone: As yet, its antigen is unknown.

In germline, CDR1 is MNHEY, CDR2 SMNVEV (reference sequence). The length of the CDR3 is 14 residues. J lost 2 bases, V lost 6 bases, and 4 bases had no gene match. The material sequenced was PBMCs. The chain carries TRBV27 and TRBJ2-1; 7 bases fit TRBD2. The origin of this receptor is a young man in good health and CMV-seronegative. CDR3 in DNA: TGTGCCAGCAGCCAAGCGGGACCCTACAATGAGCAGTTCTTC. This codes for CASSQAGPYNEQFF.